This TCR beta chain was obtained from a study of blood T cell repertoires in COVID-19. Many counts were recorded for this clone. The CDR3 sequence is 14 residues long. Per the germline V gene, CDR1 is SEHNR and CDR2 is FQNEAQ (reference sequence). J gave up 7 bases and V 5 bases, and 4 bases lay outside the gene matches. TCRdb's table, derived via immunoSEQ multiplex PCR, lists solely in-frame clones and lacks some. The table lists fewer than 300,000 clones, 88% of them singletons. The sequence was obtained from a woman between 35 and 50 years old with acute COVID-19. The sequenced sample was PBMCs or T cells enriched from blood (not recorded which). The chain uses TRBV7-9 and TRBJ1-4, with 10 bases matching TRBD1. This CDR3 is CASSARTGGEKLFF. CDR3 nucleotide sequence: TGTGCCAGCAGCGCACGGACAGGGGGTGAAAAACTGTTTTTT.